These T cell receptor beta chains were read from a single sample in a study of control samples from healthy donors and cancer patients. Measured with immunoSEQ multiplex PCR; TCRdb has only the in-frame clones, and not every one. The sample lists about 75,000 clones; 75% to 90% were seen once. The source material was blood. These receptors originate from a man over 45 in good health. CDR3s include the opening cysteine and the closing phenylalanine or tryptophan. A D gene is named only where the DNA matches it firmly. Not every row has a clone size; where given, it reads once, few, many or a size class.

CDR3 DNA: TGTGCCAGTGGAGAGGGGTGGGAGGGGACGGATACGCAGTATTTT
CDR3 protein: CASGEGWEGTDTQYF
clone size: .
V gene: TRBV25-1
J gene: TRBJ2-3
D gene: TRBD2

CDR3 DNA: TGTGCCAGCAGTTTAAACACAGAGACCCAGTACTTC
CDR3 protein: CASSLNTETQYF
clone size: .
V gene: TRBV12-3/TRBV12-4
J gene: TRBJ2-5
D gene: .

CDR3 DNA: TGTGCCAGCAGCTTGAAGACGGGGAACACTGAAGCTTTCTTT
CDR3 protein: CASSLKTGNTEAFF
clone size: .
V gene: TRBV7-2
J gene: TRBJ1-1
D gene: .

CDR3 DNA: TGTGCCAGCAGTGAAGTGCAGGGGGCCCCGAACACTGAAGCTTTCTTT
CDR3 protein: CASSEVQGAPNTEAFF
clone size: .
V gene: TRBV6-1
J gene: TRBJ1-1
D gene: TRBD1

CDR3 DNA: TGCGCCAGCAGCCAAGTCAGCAGGGTAGACAATCAGCCCCAGCATTTT
CDR3 protein: CASSQVSRVDNQPQHF
clone size: .
V gene: TRBV4-1
J gene: TRBJ1-5
D gene: .

CDR3 DNA: TGTGCCAGCAGCGTCTCATCCAACTATGGCTACACCTTC
CDR3 protein: CASSVSSNYGYTF
clone size: .
V gene: TRBV5-4
J gene: TRBJ1-2
D gene: .

CDR3 DNA: TGTGCCAGCAGTGACCTCACACGGGGGGTTAGCAATCAGCCCCAGCATTTT
CDR3 protein: CASSDLTRGVSNQPQHF
clone size: .
V gene: TRBV25-1
J gene: TRBJ1-5
D gene: .

CDR3 DNA: TGTGCCAGCAGTGATAACAGGGGGCAGGAGCAGTACTTC
CDR3 protein: CASSDNRGQEQYF
clone size: .
V gene: TRBV6-1
J gene: TRBJ2-7
D gene: TRBD1

CDR3 DNA: TGTGCCAGCAGCGACAGGGGAAGGGACTCCTACGAGCAGTACTTC
CDR3 protein: CASSDRGRDSYEQYF
clone size: .
V gene: TRBV2
J gene: TRBJ2-7
D gene: TRBD1

CDR3 DNA: TGTGCCAGCAGCTCCCGGACTAGCGGGAGCAATGAGCAGTTCTTC
CDR3 protein: CASSSRTSGSNEQFF
clone size: .
V gene: TRBV7-3
J gene: TRBJ2-1
D gene: TRBD2

CDR3 DNA: TGTGCCAGCAGTTCAACCCCGGGACAGGGAATTTATGGCTACACCTTC
CDR3 protein: CASSSTPGQGIYGYTF
clone size: .
V gene: TRBV27
J gene: TRBJ1-2
D gene: TRBD1

CDR3 DNA: TGTGCCAGCTCACCACCCCGTGGGGCCCAGGTCGACGTTTATTCGGAGTTCTTC
CDR3 protein: CASSPPRGAQVDVYSEFF
clone size: .
V gene: TRBV18
J gene: TRBJ2-1
D gene: .

CDR3 DNA: TGTGCCAGCAGTGCCGCAGGGGGTAGCAATGAGCAGTTCTTC
CDR3 protein: CASSAAGGSNEQFF
clone size: .
V gene: TRBV2
J gene: TRBJ2-1
D gene: TRBD1

CDR3 DNA: TGTGCCACCAGTGTGTCTGGACAGGAGAATTCACCCCTCCACTTT
CDR3 protein: CATSVSGQENSPLHF
clone size: .
V gene: TRBV24-1
J gene: TRBJ1-6
D gene: TRBD1

CDR3 DNA: TGTGCCAGCAGCTCCTCGTTATCCTACCAGCCCCAGCATTTT
CDR3 protein: CASSSSLSYQPQHF
clone size: once
V gene: TRBV7-9
J gene: TRBJ1-5
D gene: .

CDR3 DNA: TGTGCCAGCAGTCCAGGCTCAGATACGCAGTATTTT
CDR3 protein: CASSPGSDTQYF
clone size: .
V gene: TRBV7-2
J gene: TRBJ2-3
D gene: .

CDR3 DNA: TGTGCCAGCAGCCGTAACGGGCCGGAGGGCTACACCTTC
CDR3 protein: CASSRNGPEGYTF
clone size: .
V gene: TRBV5-5
J gene: TRBJ1-2
D gene: .

CDR3 DNA: TGTGCCTGGAGTGGAACAACTAGCGGGAGAGTCAATGAGCAGTTCTTC
CDR3 protein: CAWSGTTSGRVNEQFF
clone size: .
V gene: TRBV30
J gene: TRBJ2-1
D gene: TRBD2

CDR3 DNA: TGTGCCAGCAGCGTAGAAACCGGGGAGGGGACAGAGCTCACCGGGGAGCTGTTTTTT
CDR3 protein: CASSVETGEGTELTGELFF
clone size: .
V gene: TRBV9
J gene: TRBJ2-2
D gene: .

CDR3 DNA: TGTGCCAGCAGCCAACAGGTTACGGATCAGCCCCAGCATTTT
CDR3 protein: CASSQQVTDQPQHF
clone size: few
V gene: TRBV3-1/TRBV3-2
J gene: TRBJ1-5
D gene: .

CDR3 DNA: TGTGCCAGCAGTCGGGCCCTAGAGATTTCTAACTATGGCTACACCTTC
CDR3 protein: CASSRALEISNYGYTF
clone size: .
V gene: TRBV6-2/TRBV6-3
J gene: TRBJ1-2
D gene: .

CDR3 DNA: TGTGCCAGCAGTGAAAGGGGGAGGGAAAAACTGTTTTTT
CDR3 protein: CASSERGREKLFF
clone size: .
V gene: TRBV28
J gene: TRBJ1-4
D gene: .

CDR3 DNA: TGTGCCAGCAGCAGAAGCCGGACTAGCGGGAGGGCCGGCACAGATACGCAGTATTTT
CDR3 protein: CASSRSRTSGRAGTDTQYF
clone size: .
V gene: TRBV9
J gene: TRBJ2-3
D gene: TRBD2

CDR3 DNA: TGCAGCGTACGGACAGGGGAAGGAAGGGGAGCTTTCTTT
CDR3 protein: CSVRTGEGRGAFF
clone size: .
V gene: TRBV29-1
J gene: TRBJ1-1
D gene: TRBD1

CDR3 DNA: TGCGCCAGCAGCCAAGAAACTAATGTAGCTAGCGAGCAGTACTTC
CDR3 protein: CASSQETNVASEQYF
clone size: .
V gene: TRBV4-1
J gene: TRBJ2-7
D gene: .

CDR3 DNA: TGTGCCAGCAGTGGGGGGGGGTTGGAGCAGTACTTC
CDR3 protein: CASSGGGLEQYF
clone size: .
V gene: TRBV25-1
J gene: TRBJ2-7
D gene: TRBD2

CDR3 DNA: TGTGCCAGCAGCTTAGAGGAGAGCTCCTACGAGCAGTACTTC
CDR3 protein: CASSLEESSYEQYF
clone size: .
V gene: TRBV7-2
J gene: TRBJ2-7
D gene: .

CDR3 DNA: TGTGCCAGCAGCCCGATCGTCACAACTAATGAAAAACTGTTTTTT
CDR3 protein: CASSPIVTTNEKLFF
clone size: once
V gene: TRBV7-9
J gene: TRBJ1-4
D gene: .

CDR3 DNA: TGTGCCACCTCGGACGGTCCTAATTCACCCCTCCACTTT
CDR3 protein: CATSDGPNSPLHF
clone size: .
V gene: TRBV15
J gene: TRBJ1-6
D gene: .

CDR3 DNA: TGTGCCAGCAGCACCGAGACAGGATTCAATTCACCCCTCCACTTT
CDR3 protein: CASSTETGFNSPLHF
clone size: .
V gene: TRBV5-5
J gene: TRBJ1-6
D gene: .

CDR3 DNA: TGTGCCAGCAGCGGATGGGACAGGGGATACGAGCAGTACTTC
CDR3 protein: CASSGWDRGYEQYF
clone size: .
V gene: TRBV14
J gene: TRBJ2-7
D gene: TRBD1

CDR3 DNA: TGTGCCAGCTCACCGAAAGAGACCCAGTACTTC
CDR3 protein: CASSPKETQYF
clone size: .
V gene: TRBV18
J gene: TRBJ2-5
D gene: .

CDR3 DNA: TGTGCCAGTAGTACCCAGGGAGTGGGGCGTCAGCCCCAGCATTTT
CDR3 protein: CASSTQGVGRQPQHF
clone size: .
V gene: TRBV19
J gene: TRBJ1-5
D gene: .

CDR3 DNA: TGTGCCAGCAGCTTGCGGGACGGCGCAGATACGCAGTATTTT
CDR3 protein: CASSLRDGADTQYF
clone size: .
V gene: TRBV7-9
J gene: TRBJ2-3
D gene: .

CDR3 DNA: TGTGCCAGCAGCGTAGCAGGGAACACCGGGGAGCTGTTTTTT
CDR3 protein: CASSVAGNTGELFF
clone size: once
V gene: TRBV9
J gene: TRBJ2-2
D gene: .

CDR3 DNA: TGTGCCAGCAGTGGGGGCTTTAACTATGGCTACACCTTC
CDR3 protein: CASSGGFNYGYTF
clone size: .
V gene: TRBV25-1
J gene: TRBJ1-2
D gene: .

CDR3 DNA: TGTGCCAGTAGTCGGTCCGTGGGGGCCGACGTCCTGACTTTC
CDR3 protein: CASSRSVGADVLTF
clone size: .
V gene: TRBV19
J gene: TRBJ2-6
D gene: .

CDR3 DNA: TGTGCCAGCAGCTTAGCAGGACAGGGGAATGAAAAACTGTTTTTT
CDR3 protein: CASSLAGQGNEKLFF
clone size: .
V gene: TRBV7-9
J gene: TRBJ1-4
D gene: TRBD1

CDR3 DNA: TGTGCCATCAGTGAAGATGAGCGGGTCCCCTCCTACGAGCAGTACTTC
CDR3 protein: CAISEDERVPSYEQYF
clone size: once
V gene: TRBV10-3
J gene: TRBJ2-7
D gene: .

CDR3 DNA: TGTGCCACCAGCGTATCCAGGGGGCTCGACCACGAGCAGTACTTC
CDR3 protein: CATSVSRGLDHEQYF
clone size: .
V gene: TRBV15
J gene: TRBJ2-7
D gene: TRBD1

CDR3 DNA: TGTGCCACCAGTGATGAGACAGGGCTGGGGGCCAACGTCCTGACTTTC
CDR3 protein: CATSDETGLGANVLTF
clone size: .
V gene: TRBV24-1
J gene: TRBJ2-6
D gene: TRBD1

CDR3 DNA: TGTGCCAGCAGGGTGGCGCTCGCTAACTATGGCTACACCTTC
CDR3 protein: CASRVALANYGYTF
clone size: few
V gene: TRBV2
J gene: TRBJ1-2
D gene: .

CDR3 DNA: TGTGCCAGCAGTACGTGGGACAGGTCAAGCCCAGCCGGGATATCCTACAATGAGCAGTTCTTC
CDR3 protein: CASSTWDRSSPAGISYNEQFF
clone size: .
V gene: TRBV27
J gene: TRBJ2-1
D gene: TRBD1

CDR3 DNA: TGTGCCTGGAGTGTACAGGACAGGGACTACGAGCAGTACTTC
CDR3 protein: CAWSVQDRDYEQYF
clone size: .
V gene: TRBV30
J gene: TRBJ2-7
D gene: TRBD1

CDR3 DNA: TGTGCCACCCAAAGCGGGAGTGTCAATGAGCAGTTCTTC
CDR3 protein: CATQSGSVNEQFF
clone size: .
V gene: TRBV24-1
J gene: TRBJ2-1
D gene: TRBD2

CDR3 DNA: TGTGCCAGCAGTTTATCAGGGGGTGGGGACACTGAAGCTTTCTTT
CDR3 protein: CASSLSGGGDTEAFF
clone size: .
V gene: TRBV27
J gene: TRBJ1-1
D gene: .

CDR3 DNA: TGCGCCAGCAGCTTGGTCATGGGAGGGGACAACGAGCAGTACTTC
CDR3 protein: CASSLVMGGDNEQYF
clone size: .
V gene: TRBV5-1
J gene: TRBJ2-7
D gene: .

CDR3 DNA: TGTGCCAGCGGTCTAGCGGGAGTTTTCTACGAGCAGTACTTC
CDR3 protein: CASGLAGVFYEQYF
clone size: .
V gene: TRBV11-3
J gene: TRBJ2-7
D gene: TRBD2

CDR3 DNA: TGTGCCAGCAGTTCCCGGGATTCTAATCAGCCCCAGCATTTT
CDR3 protein: CASSSRDSNQPQHF
clone size: .
V gene: TRBV6-5
J gene: TRBJ1-5
D gene: .

CDR3 DNA: TGTGCCAGCAGTAAGAAGGGCGGCTCCTACGAGCAGTACTTC
CDR3 protein: CASSKKGGSYEQYF
clone size: .
V gene: TRBV6-5
J gene: TRBJ2-7
D gene: .

CDR3 DNA: TGCGCCAGCAGCTTGCGAGCTAGCTCCTACAATGAGCAGTTCTTC
CDR3 protein: CASSLRASSYNEQFF
clone size: .
V gene: TRBV5-1
J gene: TRBJ2-1
D gene: .

CDR3 DNA: TGTGCCAGCAGCCAATATGGGACAGGGGGATATGGCTACACCTTC
CDR3 protein: CASSQYGTGGYGYTF
clone size: few
V gene: TRBV14
J gene: TRBJ1-2
D gene: TRBD1

CDR3 DNA: TGTGCCAGCAGCTTACAGGTGTCCTACGAGCAGTACTTC
CDR3 protein: CASSLQVSYEQYF
clone size: .
V gene: TRBV5-4
J gene: TRBJ2-7
D gene: .

CDR3 DNA: TGTGCCAGCAGCTTACTGGGAGTGGAGACCCAGTACTTC
CDR3 protein: CASSLLGVETQYF
clone size: .
V gene: TRBV7-2
J gene: TRBJ2-5
D gene: .

CDR3 DNA: TGCGCCAGCAGCCAAGGACACTGGGGCTCCTACAATGAGCAGTTCTTC
CDR3 protein: CASSQGHWGSYNEQFF
clone size: .
V gene: TRBV4-3
J gene: TRBJ2-1
D gene: .